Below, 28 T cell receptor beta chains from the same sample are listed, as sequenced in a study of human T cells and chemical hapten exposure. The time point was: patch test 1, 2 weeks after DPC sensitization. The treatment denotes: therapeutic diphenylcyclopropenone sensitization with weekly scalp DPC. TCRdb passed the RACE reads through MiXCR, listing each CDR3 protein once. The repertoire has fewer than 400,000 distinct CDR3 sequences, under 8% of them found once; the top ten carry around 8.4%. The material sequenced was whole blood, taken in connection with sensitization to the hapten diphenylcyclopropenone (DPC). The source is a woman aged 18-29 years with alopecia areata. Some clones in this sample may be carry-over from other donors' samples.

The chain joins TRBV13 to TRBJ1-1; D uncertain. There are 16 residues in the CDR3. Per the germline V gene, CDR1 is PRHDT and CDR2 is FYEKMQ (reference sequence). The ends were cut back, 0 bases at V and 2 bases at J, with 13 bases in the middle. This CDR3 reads CASSLGIAWSNTEAFF. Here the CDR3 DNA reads TGTGCCAGCAGCTTAGGAATCGCTTGGAGTAACACTGAAGCTTTCTTT.

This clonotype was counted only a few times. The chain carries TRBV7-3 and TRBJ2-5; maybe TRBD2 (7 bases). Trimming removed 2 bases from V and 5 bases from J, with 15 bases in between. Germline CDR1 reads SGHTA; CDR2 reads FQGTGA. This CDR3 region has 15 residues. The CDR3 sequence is CASSLEGGPSETQYF. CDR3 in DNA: TGTGCCAGCAGCTTAGAGGGGGGGCCGAGTGAGACCCAGTACTTC. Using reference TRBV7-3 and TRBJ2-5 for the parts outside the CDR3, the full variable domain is GAGVSQTPSNKVTEKGKYVELRCDPISGHTALYWYRQSLGQGPEFLIYFQGTGAADDSGLPNDRFFAVRPEGSVSTLKIQRTERGDSAVYLCASSLEGGPSETQYFGPGTRLLVL.

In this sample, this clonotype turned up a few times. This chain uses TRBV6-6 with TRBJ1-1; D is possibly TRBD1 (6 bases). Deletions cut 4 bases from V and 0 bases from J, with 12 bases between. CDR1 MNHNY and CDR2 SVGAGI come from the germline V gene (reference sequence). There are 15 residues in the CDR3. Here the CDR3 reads CASSFPRGMNTEAFF. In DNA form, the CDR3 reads TGTGCCAGCAGTTTCCCCAGGGGAATGAACACTGAAGCTTTCTTT.

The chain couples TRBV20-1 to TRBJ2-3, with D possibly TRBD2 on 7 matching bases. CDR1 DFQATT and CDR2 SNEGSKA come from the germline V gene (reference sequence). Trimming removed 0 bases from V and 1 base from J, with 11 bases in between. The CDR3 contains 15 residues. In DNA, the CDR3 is TGCAGTGCTAGAGATTTAGGGGGGGGCACAGATACGCAGTATTTT. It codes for CSARDLGGGTDTQYF.

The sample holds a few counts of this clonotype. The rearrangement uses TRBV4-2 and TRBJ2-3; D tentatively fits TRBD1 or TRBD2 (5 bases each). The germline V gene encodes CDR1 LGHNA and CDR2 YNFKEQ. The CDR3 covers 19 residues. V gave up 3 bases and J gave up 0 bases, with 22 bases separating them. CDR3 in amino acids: CASSQTNFRGASSTDTQYF. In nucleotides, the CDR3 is TGTGCCAGCAGCCAGACAAATTTTCGAGGGGCCTCCAGCACAGATACGCAGTATTTT.

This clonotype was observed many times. The CDR3 protein is CASSYGRVTQPQHF. Here the CDR3 DNA reads TGTGCCAGCAGTTACGGAAGGGTTACTCAGCCCCAGCATTTT. The chain couples TRBV6-2 or TRBV6-3 to TRBJ1-5; D call uncertain. Per the germline V gene, CDR1 is MNHEY and CDR2 is SVGEGT. V dropped 2 bases and J dropped 6 bases, with 11 bases sitting between them. The CDR3 totals 14 residues.

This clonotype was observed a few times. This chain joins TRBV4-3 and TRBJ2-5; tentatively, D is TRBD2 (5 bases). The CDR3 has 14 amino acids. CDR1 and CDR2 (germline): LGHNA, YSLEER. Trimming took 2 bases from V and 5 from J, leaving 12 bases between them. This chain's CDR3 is CASSQPGRVETQYF. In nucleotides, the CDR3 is TGCGCCAGCAGCCAACCCGGGCGGGTGGAGACCCAGTACTTC.

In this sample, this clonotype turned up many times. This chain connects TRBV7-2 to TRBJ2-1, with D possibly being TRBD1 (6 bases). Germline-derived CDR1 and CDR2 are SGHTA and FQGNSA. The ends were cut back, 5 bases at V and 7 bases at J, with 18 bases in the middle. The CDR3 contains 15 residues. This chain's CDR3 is CASSPTGIQVNEQFF. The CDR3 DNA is TGTGCCAGCAGCCCCACAGGGATTCAGGTGAATGAGCAGTTCTTC.

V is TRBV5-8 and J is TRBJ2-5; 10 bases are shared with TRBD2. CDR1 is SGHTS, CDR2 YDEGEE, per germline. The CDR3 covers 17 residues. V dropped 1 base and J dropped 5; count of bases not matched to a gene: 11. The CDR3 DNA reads TGTGCCAGCAGCTTGCGGAGCGGGGGGGCCGGTTTGGAGACCCAGTACTTC. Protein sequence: CASSLRSGGAGLETQYF.

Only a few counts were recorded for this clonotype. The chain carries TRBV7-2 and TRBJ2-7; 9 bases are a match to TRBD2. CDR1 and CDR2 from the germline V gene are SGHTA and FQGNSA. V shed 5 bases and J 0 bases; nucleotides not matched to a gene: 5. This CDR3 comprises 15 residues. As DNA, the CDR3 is TGTGCCAGCAGCATAAGCGGGGGGTTCTCCTACGAGCAGTACTTC. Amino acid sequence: CASSISGGFSYEQYF.

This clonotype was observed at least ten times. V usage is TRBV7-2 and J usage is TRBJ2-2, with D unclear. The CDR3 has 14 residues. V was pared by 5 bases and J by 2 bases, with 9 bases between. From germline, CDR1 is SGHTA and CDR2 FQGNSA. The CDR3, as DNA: TGTGCCAGCAGCCCCCCCACAAACACCGGGGAGCTGTTTTTT. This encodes CASSPPTNTGELFF.

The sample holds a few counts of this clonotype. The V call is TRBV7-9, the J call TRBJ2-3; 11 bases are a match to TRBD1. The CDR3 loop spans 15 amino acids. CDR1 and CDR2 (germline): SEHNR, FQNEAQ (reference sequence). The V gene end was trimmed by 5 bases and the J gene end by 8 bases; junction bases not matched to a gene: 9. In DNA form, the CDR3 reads TGTGCCAGCAGCGCACCGGGACAGGGGGTTGGTACGCAGTATTTT. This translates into CASSAPGQGVGTQYF.

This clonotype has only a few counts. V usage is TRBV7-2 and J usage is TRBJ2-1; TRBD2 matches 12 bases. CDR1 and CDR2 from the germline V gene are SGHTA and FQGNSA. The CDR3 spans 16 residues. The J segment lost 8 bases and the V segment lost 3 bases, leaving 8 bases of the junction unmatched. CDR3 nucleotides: TGTGCCAGCAGCTTCTCGTTGACTAGCGGGGGCGATGAGCAGTTCTTC. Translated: CASSFSLTSGGDEQFF.

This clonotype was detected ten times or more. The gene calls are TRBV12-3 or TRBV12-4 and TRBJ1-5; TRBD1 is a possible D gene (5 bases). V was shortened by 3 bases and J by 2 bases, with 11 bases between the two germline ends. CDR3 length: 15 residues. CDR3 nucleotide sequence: TGTGCCAGCAGTTTGGTGGGGGATGGCAATCAGCCCCAGCATTTT. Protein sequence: CASSLVGDGNQPQHF.

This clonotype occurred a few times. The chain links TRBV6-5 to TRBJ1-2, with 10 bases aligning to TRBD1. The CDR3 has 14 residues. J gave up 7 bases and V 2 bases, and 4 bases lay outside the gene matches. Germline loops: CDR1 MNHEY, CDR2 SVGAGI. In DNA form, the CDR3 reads TGTGCCAGCAGTTACCGGGACAGGGGAGTTGGCTACACCTTC. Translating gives CASSYRDRGVGYTF.

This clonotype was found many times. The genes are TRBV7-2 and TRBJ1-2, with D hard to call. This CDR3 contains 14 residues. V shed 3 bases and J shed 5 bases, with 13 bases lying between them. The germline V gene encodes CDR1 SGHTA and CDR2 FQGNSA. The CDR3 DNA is TGTGCCAGCAGCTTCAGCCTCAGCGATTATGGCTACACCTTC. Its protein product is CASSFSLSDYGYTF.

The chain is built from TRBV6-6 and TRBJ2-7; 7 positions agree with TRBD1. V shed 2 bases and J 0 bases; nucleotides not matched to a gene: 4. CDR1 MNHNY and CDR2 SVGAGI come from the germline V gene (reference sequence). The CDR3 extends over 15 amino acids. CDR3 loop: CASSYHRDSSYEQYF. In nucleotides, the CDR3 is TGTGCCAGCAGTTACCACCGGGACAGCTCCTACGAGCAGTACTTC.

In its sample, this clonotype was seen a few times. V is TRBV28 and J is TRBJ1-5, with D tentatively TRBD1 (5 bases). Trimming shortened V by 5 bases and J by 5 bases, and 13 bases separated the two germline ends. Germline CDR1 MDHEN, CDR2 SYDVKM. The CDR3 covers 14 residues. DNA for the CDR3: TGTGCCAGCAGTCCCCAGGGCGAGGATCAGCCCCAGCATTTT. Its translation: CASSPQGEDQPQHF.

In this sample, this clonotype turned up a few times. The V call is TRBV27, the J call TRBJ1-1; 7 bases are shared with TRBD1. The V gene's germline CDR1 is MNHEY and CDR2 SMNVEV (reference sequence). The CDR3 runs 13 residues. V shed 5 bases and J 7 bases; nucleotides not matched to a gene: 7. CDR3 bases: TGTGCCAGCAGTCACCGGGGGACAGATGAAGCTTTCTTT. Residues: CASSHRGTDEAFF.

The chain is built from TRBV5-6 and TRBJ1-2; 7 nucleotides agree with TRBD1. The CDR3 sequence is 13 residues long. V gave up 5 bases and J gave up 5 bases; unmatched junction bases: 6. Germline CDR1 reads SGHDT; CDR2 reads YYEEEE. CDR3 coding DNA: TGTGCCAGCAGATCTGGACAGGCTTATGGCTACACCTTC. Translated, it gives CASRSGQAYGYTF.

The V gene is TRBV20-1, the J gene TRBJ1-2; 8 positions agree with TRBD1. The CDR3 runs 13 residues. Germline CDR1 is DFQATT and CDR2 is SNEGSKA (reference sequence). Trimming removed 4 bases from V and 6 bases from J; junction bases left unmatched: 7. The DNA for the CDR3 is TGCAGTGCTACCAGACAGGGGCGGGATGGCTACACCTTC. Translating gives CSATRQGRDGYTF.

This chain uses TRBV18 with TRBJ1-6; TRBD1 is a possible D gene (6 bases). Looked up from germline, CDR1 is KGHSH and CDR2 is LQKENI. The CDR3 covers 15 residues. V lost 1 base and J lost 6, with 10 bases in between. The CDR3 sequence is CASSPRDKGNSPLHF. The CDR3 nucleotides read TGTGCCAGCTCACCACGGGACAAGGGTAATTCACCCCTCCACTTT.

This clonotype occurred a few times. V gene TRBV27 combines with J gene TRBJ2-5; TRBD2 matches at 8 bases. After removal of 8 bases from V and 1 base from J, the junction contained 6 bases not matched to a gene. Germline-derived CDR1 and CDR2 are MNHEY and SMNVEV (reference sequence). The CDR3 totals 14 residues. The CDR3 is CASVLAGIQETQYF. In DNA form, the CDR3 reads TGTGCCAGCGTTTTAGCGGGGATCCAAGAGACCCAGTACTTC.

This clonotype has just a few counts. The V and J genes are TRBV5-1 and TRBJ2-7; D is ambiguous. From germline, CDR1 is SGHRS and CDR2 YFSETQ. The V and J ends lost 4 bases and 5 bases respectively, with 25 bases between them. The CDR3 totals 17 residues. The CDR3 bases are TGCGCCAGCAGCCAAAGAGCCCTCACACGAGAGTCCCACGAGCAGTACTTC. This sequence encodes CASSQRALTRESHEQYF.

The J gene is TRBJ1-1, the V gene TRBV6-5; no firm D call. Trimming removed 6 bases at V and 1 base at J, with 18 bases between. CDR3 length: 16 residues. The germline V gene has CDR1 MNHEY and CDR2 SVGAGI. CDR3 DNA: TGTGCCAGCAGGAGATCAACAGTACTCCCGAACACTGAAGCTTTCTTT. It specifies CASRRSTVLPNTEAFF.

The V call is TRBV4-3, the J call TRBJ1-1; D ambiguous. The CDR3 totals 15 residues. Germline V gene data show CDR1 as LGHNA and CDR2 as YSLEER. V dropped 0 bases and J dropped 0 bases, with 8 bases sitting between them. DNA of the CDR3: TGCGCCAGCAGCCAAGATCGGGAGGTGAACACTGAAGCTTTCTTT. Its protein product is CASSQDREVNTEAFF.

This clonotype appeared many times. The CDR3 sequence: CASSFGGLGTEAFF. The CDR3 bases are TGTGCCAGCAGCTTTGGGGGGTTAGGCACTGAAGCTTTCTTT. The rearrangement joins TRBV11-1 to TRBJ1-1, with D possibly matching TRBD1 (5 bases). The CDR3 contains 14 residues. The germline V gene has CDR1 SGHAT and CDR2 FQDESV (reference sequence). V was pared by 3 bases and J by 4 bases, with 12 bases between.

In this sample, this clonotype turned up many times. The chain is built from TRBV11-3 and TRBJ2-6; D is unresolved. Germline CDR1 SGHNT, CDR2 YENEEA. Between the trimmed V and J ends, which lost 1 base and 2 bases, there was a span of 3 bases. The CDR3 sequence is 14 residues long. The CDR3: CASSLGPGANVLTF. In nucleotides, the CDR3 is TGTGCCAGCAGCTTAGGTCCTGGGGCCAACGTCCTGACTTTC.